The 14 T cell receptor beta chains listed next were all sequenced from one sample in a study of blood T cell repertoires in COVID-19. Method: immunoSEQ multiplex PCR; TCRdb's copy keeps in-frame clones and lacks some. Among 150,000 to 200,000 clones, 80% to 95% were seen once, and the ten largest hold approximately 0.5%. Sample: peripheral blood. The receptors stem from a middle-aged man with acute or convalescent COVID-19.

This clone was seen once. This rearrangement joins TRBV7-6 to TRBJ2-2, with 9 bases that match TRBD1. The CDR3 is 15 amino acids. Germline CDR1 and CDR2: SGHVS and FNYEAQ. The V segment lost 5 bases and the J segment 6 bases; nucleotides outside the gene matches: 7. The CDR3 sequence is CASSRRDRDAGELFF. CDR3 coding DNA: TGTGCCAGCAGCCGCCGGGACAGGGATGCCGGGGAGCTGTTTTTT.

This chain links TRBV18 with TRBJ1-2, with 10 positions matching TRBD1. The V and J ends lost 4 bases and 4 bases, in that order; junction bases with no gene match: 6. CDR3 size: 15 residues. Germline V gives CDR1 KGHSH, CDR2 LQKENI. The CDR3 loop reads CASSLGQGEGYGYTF. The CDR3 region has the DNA TGTGCCAGCTCACTTGGACAGGGGGAAGGCTATGGCTACACCTTC.

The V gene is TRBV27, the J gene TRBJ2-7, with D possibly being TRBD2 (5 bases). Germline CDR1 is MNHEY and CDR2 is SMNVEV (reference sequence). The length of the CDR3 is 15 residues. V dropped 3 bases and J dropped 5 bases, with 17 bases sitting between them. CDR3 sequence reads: CASSFPGGGWNEQYF. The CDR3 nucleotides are TGTGCCAGCAGTTTTCCAGGAGGAGGTTGGAACGAGCAGTACTTC.

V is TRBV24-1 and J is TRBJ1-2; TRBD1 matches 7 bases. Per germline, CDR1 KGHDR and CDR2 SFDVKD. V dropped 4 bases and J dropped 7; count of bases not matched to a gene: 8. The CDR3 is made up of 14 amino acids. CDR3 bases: TGTGCCACCAGTGACTCATCAACAGGGGCTGGCTACACCTTC. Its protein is CATSDSSTGAGYTF.

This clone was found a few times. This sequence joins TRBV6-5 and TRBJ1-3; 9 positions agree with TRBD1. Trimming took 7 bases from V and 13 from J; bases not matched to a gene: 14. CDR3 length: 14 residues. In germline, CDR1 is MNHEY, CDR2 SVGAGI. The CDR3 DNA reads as TGTGCCAGCAAAACCGGGACAGGGTCCTTCAGAATATATTTT. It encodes CASKTGTGSFRIYF.

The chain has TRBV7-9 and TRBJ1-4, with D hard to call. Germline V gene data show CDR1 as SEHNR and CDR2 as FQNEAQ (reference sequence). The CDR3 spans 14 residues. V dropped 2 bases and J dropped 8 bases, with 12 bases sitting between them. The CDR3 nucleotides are TGTGCCAGCAGCTTACCCGGGGTGTTGGAAAAACTGTTTTTT. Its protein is CASSLPGVLEKLFF.

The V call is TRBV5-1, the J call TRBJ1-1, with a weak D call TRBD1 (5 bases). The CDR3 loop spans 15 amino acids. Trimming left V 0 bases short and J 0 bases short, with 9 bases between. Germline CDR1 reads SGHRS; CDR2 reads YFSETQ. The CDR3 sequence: CASSLGQTMNTEAFF. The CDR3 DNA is TGCGCCAGCAGCTTGGGACAGACCATGAACACTGAAGCTTTCTTT.

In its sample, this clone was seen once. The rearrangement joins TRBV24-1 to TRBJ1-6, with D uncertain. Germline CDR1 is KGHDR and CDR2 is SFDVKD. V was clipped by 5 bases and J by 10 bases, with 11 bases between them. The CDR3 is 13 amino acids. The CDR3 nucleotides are TGTGCCACCAGTGTCCGCAGGAGGTCACCCCTCCACTTT. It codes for CATSVRRRSPLHF.

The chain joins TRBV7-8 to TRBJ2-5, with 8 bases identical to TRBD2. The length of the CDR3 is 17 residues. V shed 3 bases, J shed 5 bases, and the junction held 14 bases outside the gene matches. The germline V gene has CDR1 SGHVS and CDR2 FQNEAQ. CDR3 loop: CASSLDSIGGATETQYF. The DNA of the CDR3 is TGTGCCAGCAGCTTGGATTCCATCGGGGGGGCTACGGAGACCCAGTACTTC.

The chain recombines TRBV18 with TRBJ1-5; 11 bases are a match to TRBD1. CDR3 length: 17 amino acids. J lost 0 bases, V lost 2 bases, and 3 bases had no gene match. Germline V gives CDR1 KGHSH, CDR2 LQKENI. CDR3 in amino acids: CASSPGTGGASNQPQHF. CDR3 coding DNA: TGTGCCAGCTCACCAGGGACAGGGGGTGCTAGCAATCAGCCCCAGCATTTT.

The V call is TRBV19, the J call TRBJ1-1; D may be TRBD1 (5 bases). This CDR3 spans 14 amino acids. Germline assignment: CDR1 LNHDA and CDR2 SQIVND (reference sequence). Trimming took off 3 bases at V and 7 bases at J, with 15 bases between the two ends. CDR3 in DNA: TGTGCCAGTAGTATCGTTTCGCACAGGTTTGAAGCTTTCTTT. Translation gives CASSIVSHRFEAFF.

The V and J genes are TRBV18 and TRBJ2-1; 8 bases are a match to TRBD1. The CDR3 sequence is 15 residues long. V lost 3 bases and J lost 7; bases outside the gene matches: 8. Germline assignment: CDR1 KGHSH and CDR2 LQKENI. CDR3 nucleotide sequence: TGTGCCAGCTCACCCGACAGGGGAACGAGGAATGAGCAGTTCTTC. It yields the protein CASSPDRGTRNEQFF.

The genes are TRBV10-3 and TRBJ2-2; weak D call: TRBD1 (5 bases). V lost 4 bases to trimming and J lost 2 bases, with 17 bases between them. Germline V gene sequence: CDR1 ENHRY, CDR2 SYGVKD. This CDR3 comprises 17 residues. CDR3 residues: CAISGNWGAGNTGELFF. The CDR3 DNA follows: TGTGCCATCAGTGGTAACTGGGGCGCCGGTAACACCGGGGAGCTGTTTTTT.

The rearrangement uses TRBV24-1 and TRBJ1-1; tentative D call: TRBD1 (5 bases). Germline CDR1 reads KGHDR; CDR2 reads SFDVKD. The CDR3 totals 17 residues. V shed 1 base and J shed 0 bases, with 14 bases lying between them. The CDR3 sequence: CATSDFDRPILNTEAFF. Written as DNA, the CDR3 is TGTGCCACCAGTGATTTTGACAGACCGATACTGAACACTGAAGCTTTCTTT.